What follows are 30 T cell receptor beta chains derived from one specimen sequenced in a study of blood T cell repertoires in COVID-19. The repertoire was sequenced with immunoSEQ multiplex PCR; TCRdb's copy has only in-frame clones and lacks some. This sample has over 250,000 clones; roughly 90% occur once, and the top ten carry 1.5% to 2%. What was sequenced was PBMCs or T cells enriched from blood (not recorded which). The source is an older woman who had recovered from COVID-19.

The chain combines TRBV27 with TRBJ2-3, with 14 nucleotides matching TRBD2. CDR3 size: 16 residues. V gave up 7 bases and J gave up 2 bases; unmatched junction bases: 5. From germline, CDR1 is MNHEY and CDR2 SMNVEV (reference sequence). The CDR3 protein is CASNRLAGGITDTQYF. CDR3 coding DNA: TGTGCCAGCAACCGACTAGCGGGAGGGATCACAGATACGCAGTATTTT.

The V and J genes are TRBV5-6 and TRBJ1-5; D perhaps matches TRBD1 (6 bases). Per germline, CDR1 SGHDT and CDR2 YYEEEE. This CDR3 is built from 17 residues. Trimming took 3 bases from V and 1 from J, leaving 17 bases between them. The DNA for the CDR3 is TGTGCCAGCAGCTCCCGAACCGGGACAATGAGCAATCAGCCCCAGCATTTT. Translation gives CASSSRTGTMSNQPQHF.

The chain combines TRBV5-4 with TRBJ2-2; perhaps TRBD2 as D (6 bases). Trimming removed 4 bases from V and 4 bases from J, with 14 bases in between. Germline lookup yields CDR1 SGHNT and CDR2 YYREEE (reference sequence). The CDR3 runs 15 residues. The CDR3 sequence: CASSVGGEGTGELFF. The CDR3 coding sequence is TGTGCCAGCAGCGTGGGGGGAGAGGGCACCGGGGAGCTGTTTTTT.

The chain recombines TRBV19 with TRBJ1-1; 7 bases are shared with TRBD1. There are 15 residues in the CDR3. The V segment lost 5 bases and the J segment 0 bases; nucleotides outside the gene matches: 6. From germline, CDR1 is LNHDA and CDR2 SQIVND (reference sequence). This chain's CDR3 is CASSPQDRVNTEAFF. DNA for the CDR3: TGTGCCAGTAGTCCACAAGACAGGGTGAACACTGAAGCTTTCTTT.

The chain has TRBV19 and TRBJ2-7, with D possibly matching TRBD1 (6 bases). With 4 bases removed from V and 0 bases from J, the gap between germline ends came to 28 bases. The CDR3 is 20 amino acids. Germline V gene data show CDR1 as LNHDA and CDR2 as SQIVND (reference sequence). The CDR3 reads CASSRDTGHRERKSSYEQYF. In DNA, the CDR3 is TGTGCCAGTAGTAGAGATACGGGACACAGGGAAAGGAAAAGCTCCTACGAGCAGTACTTC.

This chain joins TRBV29-1 and TRBJ1-1, with D hard to call. This CDR3 has 14 amino acids. V lost 4 bases and J lost 1, with 13 bases in between. The germline V gene encodes CDR1 SQVTM and CDR2 ANQGSEA. For the CDR3, the DNA is TGCAGCGTTGCGTTACAGTCAGGGAACACTGAAGCTTTCTTT. Translation gives CSVALQSGNTEAFF.

This sequence joins TRBV9 and TRBJ2-7; a possible D gene is TRBD2 (6 bases). Germline assignment: CDR1 SGDLS and CDR2 YYNGEE. The CDR3 loop spans 15 amino acids. V was pared by 4 bases and J by 3 bases, with 17 bases between. CDR3 loop: CASSPGDPDVYEQYF. CDR3 DNA sequence: TGTGCCAGCAGCCCGGGGGATCCCGATGTCTACGAGCAGTACTTC.

The chain joins TRBV5-1 to TRBJ1-1; 9 bases match TRBD1. J gave up 5 bases and V 4 bases, and 6 bases lay outside the gene matches. The CDR3 has 14 residues. Germline CDR1 SGHRS, CDR2 YFSETQ. The CDR3 reads CASSPTGGKTEAFF. The DNA of the CDR3 is TGCGCCAGCAGCCCGACAGGGGGTAAGACTGAAGCTTTCTTT. Together with reference TRBV5-1 and TRBJ1-1, the CDR3 gives the full variable domain: KAGVTQTPRYLIKTRGQQVTLSCSPISGHRSVSWYQQTPGQGLQFLFEYFSETQRNKGNFPGRFSGRQFSNSRSEMNVSTLELGDSALYLCASSPTGGKTEAFFGQGTRLTVV.

The J gene is TRBJ1-3, the V gene TRBV9, with D perhaps matching TRBD1 (5 bases). CDR1 and CDR2 from the germline V gene are SGDLS and YYNGEE. V was pared by 4 bases and J by 0 bases, with 17 bases between. The CDR3 length is 17 residues. This CDR3 reads CASSPRGTLSSGNTIYF. CDR3 in DNA: TGTGCCAGCAGCCCCCGGGGGACGTTGAGCTCTGGAAACACCATATATTTT. The full variable domain, completed using reference TRBV9 and TRBJ1-3, is DSGVTQTPKHLITATGQRVTLRCSPRSGDLSVYWYQQSLDQGLQFLIQYYNGEERAKGNILERFSAQQFPDLHSELNLSSLELGDSALYFCASSPRGTLSSGNTIYFGEGSWLTVV.

The chain recombines TRBV10-3 with TRBJ2-1, with TRBD1 as a possible D gene (6 bases). V lost 7 bases and J 8 bases, leaving 21 bases between the germline ends. The germline V gene encodes CDR1 ENHRY and CDR2 SYGVKD. CDR3 length: 15 amino acids. The CDR3 protein is CAIKGRQALLDEQFF. The CDR3 region has the DNA TGTGCCATCAAAGGGCGACAGGCCTTACTGGATGAGCAGTTCTTC.

The chain employs TRBV27 and TRBJ2-1; 16 bases map to TRBD2. The CDR3 totals 17 residues. The germline V gene has CDR1 MNHEY and CDR2 SMNVEV (reference sequence). Trimming at V came to 4 bases and at J to 7 bases, leaving 7 bases not matched to a gene. The CDR3 reads CASSSPGLAGGRNEQFF. CDR3 DNA: TGTGCCAGCAGTTCTCCGGGACTAGCGGGGGGGAGGAATGAGCAGTTCTTC.

This chain connects TRBV5-1 to TRBJ1-2; maybe TRBD1 (6 bases). This CDR3 region has 15 residues. Germline V gene data show CDR1 as SGHRS and CDR2 as YFSETQ. The V and J ends lost 1 base and 3 bases respectively, with 13 bases between them. The CDR3 DNA follows: TGCGCCAGCAGCTTGACTGGGGGCCGTGACTATGGCTACACCTTC. Amino acids: CASSLTGGRDYGYTF.

V is TRBV24-1 and J is TRBJ2-1, with 10 nucleotides matching TRBD2. This CDR3 spans 13 amino acids. Per the germline V gene, CDR1 is KGHDR and CDR2 is SFDVKD. The V and J ends lost 8 bases and 8 bases, in that order; junction bases with no gene match: 5. CDR3 sequence: CATKAGGQDEQFF. DNA of the CDR3: TGTGCCACCAAAGCGGGAGGGCAGGATGAGCAGTTCTTC.

The chain links TRBV10-3 to TRBJ2-6, with TRBD1 as a possible D gene (5 bases). Germline loops: CDR1 ENHRY, CDR2 SYGVKD. V lost 10 bases and J 0 bases, leaving 13 bases between the germline ends. The CDR3 has 15 amino acids. The CDR3 region has the DNA TGTGCCACTTCGACAGAGCCCTCTGGGGCCAACGTCCTGACTTTC. It encodes CATSTEPSGANVLTF.

V and J are TRBV5-1 and TRBJ1-3; D unclear. The ends were cut back, 1 base at V and 1 base at J, with 6 bases in the middle. The germline CDR1 and CDR2 sequences are SGHRS and YFSETQ. The CDR3 length is 14 residues. The CDR3, as DNA: TGCGCCAGCAGCTTGATTCCTTCTGGAAACACCATATATTTT. Its protein is CASSLIPSGNTIYF. The full variable domain, rest sourced from reference TRBV5-1 and TRBJ1-3, is KAGVTQTPRYLIKTRGQQVTLSCSPISGHRSVSWYQQTPGQGLQFLFEYFSETQRNKGNFPGRFSGRQFSNSRSEMNVSTLELGDSALYLCASSLIPSGNTIYFGEGSWLTVV.

This rearrangement joins TRBV11-2 to TRBJ1-5, with D hard to call. V lost 5 bases and J lost 5, with 10 bases in between. Germline V gene data show CDR1 as SGHAT and CDR2 as FQNNGV. This CDR3 is 13 amino acids long. The CDR3, as DNA: TGTGCCAGCAGCAACCAGAGGGATCAGCCCCAGCATTTT. Its translation is CASSNQRDQPQHF.

The chain has TRBV27 and TRBJ1-5; 9 bases agree with TRBD1. The V segment lost 5 bases and the J segment 1 base; nucleotides outside the gene matches: 3. This CDR3 is 15 amino acids long. From germline, CDR1 is MNHEY and CDR2 SMNVEV (reference sequence). The CDR3 sequence is CASSKGQGSNQPQHF. DNA of the CDR3: TGTGCCAGCAGTAAGGGACAGGGAAGCAATCAGCCCCAGCATTTT.

This clone has just one count. The chain joins TRBV3-1 (or the pseudogene TRBV3-2) to TRBJ2-3; tentative D call: TRBD1 (6 bases). Germline lookup yields CDR1 LGHDT and CDR2 YNNKEL (reference sequence). CDR3 length: 15 residues. The germline V and J ends were trimmed by 1 base and 4 bases, with 12 bases remaining between them. Written as DNA, the CDR3 is TGTGCCAGCAGCCAAGTTTCCAGGGGCCCAGATACGCAGTATTTT. This codes for CASSQVSRGPDTQYF.

The chain recombines TRBV29-1 with TRBJ2-3, with 12 bases matching TRBD2. CDR1 SQVTM and CDR2 ANQGSEA come from the germline V gene. The junction had 8 bases not matched to a gene; V was cut back by 2 bases and J by 5 bases. The CDR3 runs 16 residues. CDR3 protein: CSVERLAGGQGDTQYF. The CDR3 DNA follows: TGCAGCGTTGAAAGGCTAGCGGGGGGGCAGGGAGATACGCAGTATTTT.

The chain combines TRBV9 with TRBJ2-5; 11 bases agree with TRBD2. The CDR3 totals 15 residues. CDR1 and CDR2 (germline): SGDLS, YYNGEE. V shed 0 bases and J 4 bases; nucleotides not matched to a gene: 2. CDR3 in DNA: TGTGCCAGCAGCGTAGCCGGGACTAGCGGAGAGACCCAGTACTTC. Encoded protein: CASSVAGTSGETQYF.

This clone was seen more than once but under ten times. The J gene is TRBJ2-7, the V gene TRBV9, with D unclear. Per germline, CDR1 SGDLS and CDR2 YYNGEE. The CDR3 length is 12 residues. V was clipped by 0 bases and J by 4 bases, with 5 bases between them. CDR3 in amino acids: CASSVDGYEQYF. The CDR3 coding sequence is TGTGCCAGCAGCGTAGACGGGTACGAGCAGTACTTC.

This clone came up once. The V gene is TRBV6-6, the J gene TRBJ2-2, with D maybe TRBD1 (6 bases). CDR1 and CDR2 from the germline V gene are MNHNY and SVGAGI (reference sequence). This CDR3 region has 16 residues. V lost 6 bases and J 6 bases, leaving 20 bases between the germline ends. The CDR3 coding sequence is TGTGCCAGCAGGTCAAACACGCAGGGGTGGTCCGGGGAGCTGTTTTTT. Its protein product is CASRSNTQGWSGELFF.

The chain has TRBV7-9 and TRBJ1-2; perhaps TRBD1 as D (5 bases). Trimming pared 1 base from V and 7 bases from J, leaving 7 bases between. The germline CDR1 and CDR2 sequences are SEHNR and FQNEAQ (reference sequence). CDR3 length: 12 residues. CDR3 in amino acids: CASSLDGGGYTF. The CDR3 DNA reads as TGTGCCAGCAGCTTAGACGGGGGTGGCTACACCTTC.

The chain recombines TRBV15 with TRBJ2-5, with TRBD2 matching 10 bases. Losses at the gene ends were 0 bases for V and 0 bases for J; bases not matched to a gene: 7. Germline V CDR1 and CDR2: LNHNV, YYDKDF (reference sequence). The length of the CDR3 is 18 residues. The CDR3 here is CATSRDLAGAMYQETQYF. The CDR3, as DNA: TGTGCCACCAGCAGAGATCTAGCGGGGGCCATGTACCAAGAGACCCAGTACTTC.

The chain has TRBV7-9 and TRBJ2-2; 11 bases are shared with TRBD2. V lost 5 bases to trimming and J lost 3 bases; unmatched junction nucleotides: 8. The germline V gene has CDR1 SEHNR and CDR2 FQNEAQ (reference sequence). This CDR3 region has 17 residues. The CDR3 spells CASSPELAGADTGELFF. The DNA of the CDR3 is TGTGCCAGCAGCCCTGAACTAGCGGGAGCTGACACCGGGGAGCTGTTTTTT.

This clone was seen just once. The rearrangement links TRBV2 to TRBJ2-2; TRBD2 is a possible D gene (5 bases). The V gene's germline CDR1 is SNHLY and CDR2 FYNNEI. The CDR3 consists of 14 residues. Trimming took off 7 bases at V and 5 bases at J, with 14 bases between the two ends. The CDR3 sequence is CASTERGRTGELFF. The DNA of the CDR3 is TGTGCCAGCACGGAACGGGGAAGAACCGGGGAGCTGTTTTTT.

The chain links TRBV5-1 to TRBJ2-1; 7 positions agree with TRBD1. CDR3 length: 17 amino acids. The V gene end was trimmed by 0 bases and the J gene end by 2 bases; junction bases not matched to a gene: 8. Germline V gene lookup returns CDR1 SGHRS and CDR2 YFSETQ. CDR3 in amino acids: CASSLDGGQGAYNEQFF. The CDR3 nucleotides are TGCGCCAGCAGCTTGGATGGCGGTCAGGGGGCCTACAATGAGCAGTTCTTC.

V and J are TRBV11-2 and TRBJ2-5, with 13 bases aligning to TRBD2. CDR1 is SGHAT, CDR2 FQNNGV, per germline. This CDR3 is 17 amino acids long. The junction had 11 bases not matched to a gene; V was cut back by 5 bases and J by 5 bases. The CDR3 protein is CASSASPLAGGPETQYF. In nucleotides, the CDR3 is TGTGCCAGCAGCGCGTCACCACTAGCGGGAGGGCCGGAGACCCAGTACTTC.

The V gene is TRBV3-1 (or the pseudogene TRBV3-2), the J gene TRBJ2-7; 8 bases are a match to TRBD1. The trim removed 6 bases at V and 2 bases at J, leaving 6 bases unmatched. This CDR3 comprises 14 residues. CDR1 and CDR2 from the germline V gene are LGHDT and YNNKEL (reference sequence). CDR3 bases: TGTGCCAGCAGTATACAGGGGGAGACCTACGAGCAGTACTTC. Translation: CASSIQGETYEQYF.

This clone was seen a handful of times. The identical CDR3 is also encoded by other nucleotide sequences in the sample. This chain joins TRBV29-1 and TRBJ2-1; 12 bases match TRBD2. The CDR3 extends over 15 amino acids. Germline values: CDR1 SQVTM, CDR2 ANQGSEA. With V trimmed by 7 bases and J by 6 bases, 10 bases remained unmatched. CDR3 amino acids: CSAALASGGANEQFF. CDR3 bases: TGCAGCGCCGCCCTGGCTAGCGGGGGGGCCAATGAGCAGTTCTTC.